Below, 9 T cell receptor beta chains from the same sample are listed, as sequenced in a study of blood T cell repertoires in COVID-19 (dated by TCRdb to the early 2020s). Library creation used the immunoSEQ multiplex PCR assay. In its TCRdb copy, this immuneACCESS table keeps in-frame sequences only and misses some clones. Where compared with another copy, unresolved V genes explain less than half of these, and the others have no known cause. This sample is represented by 160,000 or so clones; approximately 80% of them were singletons. Roughly 8% of the sample is taken by the ten largest. The sample comprised PBMCs or T cells enriched from blood (not recorded which). The receptors were sampled from a woman aged 45 to 65 who had recovered from COVID-19.

This clone was counted a single time. The rearrangement links TRBV28 to TRBJ1-4; 12 positions agree with TRBD1. There are 12 residues in the CDR3. Germline V gene data show CDR1 as MDHEN and CDR2 as SYDVKM. V lost 9 bases to trimming and J lost 9 bases; unmatched junction nucleotides: 2. CDR3 nucleotides: TGTGCCAGTGGGACAGGGGGCCAAAAACTGTTTTTT. This encodes CASGTGGQKLFF.

The chain links TRBV28 to TRBJ2-1; 7 bases fit TRBD2. The germline V gene has CDR1 MDHEN and CDR2 SYDVKM. Trimming removed 11 bases from V and 5 bases from J; junction bases left unmatched: 12. The CDR3 has 14 amino acids. The CDR3 loop reads CAGGSGNSNNEQFF. The CDR3 DNA sequence: TGTGCCGGGGGAAGCGGGAATAGCAACAATGAGCAGTTCTTC.

The J gene is TRBJ1-5, the V gene TRBV6-6, with no clear D. The V gene's germline CDR1 is MNHNY and CDR2 SVGAGI (reference sequence). The V and J ends lost 2 bases and 6 bases respectively, with 5 bases between them. This CDR3 region has 12 residues. CDR3 in DNA: TGTGCCAGCAGTTACGCGATTCAGCCCCAGCATTTT. This translates into CASSYAIQPQHF.

The V gene is TRBV6-5, the J gene TRBJ2-7; 7 nucleotides agree with TRBD1. V lost 7 bases, J lost 4 bases, and 10 bases stayed unmatched. The CDR3 runs 14 residues. The V gene's germline CDR1 is MNHEY and CDR2 SVGAGI. The CDR3 protein is CASNRGGPVYEQYF. The CDR3 nucleotides are TGTGCCAGCAATAGAGGGGGCCCAGTTTACGAGCAGTACTTC.

The J gene is TRBJ2-2, the V gene TRBV7-3; D not certain. CDR1 SGHTA and CDR2 FQGTGA come from the germline V gene. The CDR3 totals 14 residues. Trimming stripped 1 base from V and 5 bases from J, with 8 bases between. The CDR3 protein is CASSLSDMTGELFF. In nucleotides, the CDR3 is TGTGCCAGCAGCTTAAGTGACATGACCGGGGAGCTGTTTTTT.

The chain recombines TRBV3-1 (or the pseudogene TRBV3-2) with TRBJ2-3, with D tentatively TRBD2 (7 bases). Per germline, CDR1 LGHDT and CDR2 YNNKEL (reference sequence). The CDR3 contains 15 residues. V lost 4 bases to trimming and J lost 5 bases, with 16 bases between them. The CDR3 region is CASSLYGGAQDTQYF. The CDR3 coding sequence is TGTGCCAGCAGCCTGTATGGGGGGGCGCAAGATACGCAGTATTTT.

CDR3 in DNA: TGTGCCAGTAGTCTCCGGGACAGACTCAATCAGCCCCAGCATTTT. It specifies CASSLRDRLNQPQHF. This chain joins TRBV19 and TRBJ1-5; 7 bases line up with TRBD1. The CDR3 covers 15 residues. V was clipped by 5 bases and J by 3 bases; unmatched bases: 7. The germline CDR1 and CDR2 sequences are LNHDA and SQIVND (reference sequence). The full variable domain, completed using reference TRBV19 and TRBJ1-5, is DGGITQSPKYLFRKEGQNVTLSCEQNLNHDAMYWYRQDPGQGLRLIYYSQIVNDFQKGDIAEGYSVSREKKESFPLTVTSAQKNPTAFYLCASSLRDRLNQPQHFGDGTRLSIL.

V gene TRBV28 combines with J gene TRBJ2-1; 7 positions match TRBD2. The junction had 7 bases not matched to a gene; V was cut back by 5 bases and J by 6 bases. This CDR3 contains 14 residues. Germline CDR1 and CDR2: MDHEN and SYDVKM. As DNA, the CDR3 is TGTGCCAGCAGTCCGCCCGGGACTACCAATGAGCAGTTCTTC. Protein: CASSPPGTTNEQFF.

This clone has a handful of counts. The gene calls are TRBV7-9 and TRBJ2-2, with TRBD1 identical over 9 bases. The CDR3 sequence is 15 residues long. V lost 5 bases and J lost 8; bases outside the gene matches: 9. Germline-derived CDR1 and CDR2 are SEHNR and FQNEAQ (reference sequence). The DNA for the CDR3 is TGTGCCAGCAGCCCCCGGACAGGGGCGGTAGGGGAGCTGTTTTTT. Translation gives CASSPRTGAVGELFF. Using reference TRBV7-9 and TRBJ2-2 for the parts outside the CDR3, the full variable domain is DTGVSQNPRHKITKRGQNVTFRCDPISEHNRLYWYRQTLGQGPEFLTYFQNEAQLEKSRLLSDRFSAERPKGSFSTLEIQRTEQGDSAMYLCASSPRTGAVGELFFGEGSRLTVL.